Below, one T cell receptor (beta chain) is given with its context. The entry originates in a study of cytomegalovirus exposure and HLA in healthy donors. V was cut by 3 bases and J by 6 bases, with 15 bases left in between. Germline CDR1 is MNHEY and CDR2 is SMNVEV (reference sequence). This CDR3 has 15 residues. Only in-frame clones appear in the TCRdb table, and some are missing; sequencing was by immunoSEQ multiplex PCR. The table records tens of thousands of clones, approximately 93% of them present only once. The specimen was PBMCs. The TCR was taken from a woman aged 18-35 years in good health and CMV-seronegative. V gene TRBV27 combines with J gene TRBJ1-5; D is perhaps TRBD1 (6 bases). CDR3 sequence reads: CASSLTWGLGQPQHF. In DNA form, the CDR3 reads TGTGCCAGCAGTTTGACGTGGGGGCTTGGTCAGCCCCAGCATTTT.